A single TCR beta chain is shown here with its context. What it binds is not known. Measured with immunoSEQ multiplex PCR; TCRdb has only the in-frame clones, and not every one. The sample contains around 70,000 clones, approximately 90% of which appear only once. The source of the sample is a study of resident and recirculating memory T cells in vitiligo. The overall study: Each patient gave two lesional and two nonlesional epidermal shave biopsies, plus PBMCs. Whole samples, not sorted cells, were homogenized and used for genomic DNA extraction.

Study-wide results and limits: Sequences differed between biopsy sites and patients, suggesting private specificity. Clonality differed among vitiligo lesions, with no unique dominant clone.

The germline gives CDR1 MNHEY, CDR2 SVGAGI. Trimming cost V 0 bases and J 3 bases; bases outside gene matches: 5. The CDR3 has 15 amino acids. V is TRBV6-5 and J is TRBJ2-7, with 7 bases matching TRBD1. This receptor was identified in a male donor with vitiligo. Input material: blood. CDR3: CASSYSGGQFYEQYF. For the CDR3, the DNA is TGTGCCAGCAGTTACTCAGGGGGACAGTTCTACGAGCAGTACTTC.